Following are 28 T cell receptor beta chains from one sample sequenced in a study of cytomegalovirus exposure and HLA in healthy donors. Primers for the PCR totalled 60 Vbeta and 13 Jbeta. The repertoire was sequenced with immunoSEQ multiplex PCR; TCRdb's copy has only in-frame clones and lacks some. The repertoire holds approximately 150,000 clones, with roughly 80% as singletons. Source material: PBMCs. The receptors were gathered from a male donor in good health and CMV-seronegative.

This clone has only a few counts. This sample also contains other DNA sequences that code for the same CDR3. This chain links TRBV11-2 with TRBJ1-2, with TRBD1 matching over 7 bases. Germline lookup yields CDR1 SGHAT and CDR2 FQNNGV. V lost 5 bases to trimming and J lost 3 bases; unmatched junction nucleotides: 3. This CDR3 region has 13 residues. This CDR3 is CASSPGQDYGYTF. As DNA, the CDR3 is TGTGCCAGCAGCCCCGGACAGGACTATGGCTACACCTTC.

Here the CDR3 DNA reads TGTGCCAGCAGTGAATCGGGTTTAGGTCAGCCCCAGCATTTT. Protein sequence: CASSESGLGQPQHF. The rearrangement uses TRBV6-1 and TRBJ1-5; D not certain. Trimming took off 2 bases at V and 6 bases at J, with 11 bases between the two ends. CDR1 is MNHNS and CDR2 is SASEGT in the germline V gene. This CDR3 contains 14 residues.

This clone was found a few times. This chain links TRBV19 with TRBJ2-1, with D perhaps matching TRBD2 (6 bases). Trimming shortened V by 8 bases and J by 3 bases, and 14 bases separated the two germline ends. The length of the CDR3 is 14 residues. CDR1 and CDR2 (germline): LNHDA, SQIVND (reference sequence). This CDR3 reads CASAIGSGYNEQFF. The CDR3 DNA follows: TGTGCCAGTGCAATCGGTAGCGGCTACAATGAGCAGTTCTTC.

This chain joins TRBV6-1 and TRBJ2-5; the match to TRBD1 covers 8 bases. V trimming: 2 bases; J trimming: 5 bases; junction bases outside the gene matches: 7. Per germline, CDR1 MNHNS and CDR2 SASEGT. CDR3 size: 15 residues. The CDR3 sequence is CASSEQGAPKETQYF. The CDR3 coding sequence is TGTGCCAGCAGTGAACAGGGGGCGCCGAAGGAGACCCAGTACTTC.

This chain joins TRBV19 and TRBJ2-3; 9 nucleotides match TRBD1. With V trimmed by 1 base and J by 2 bases, 7 bases remained unmatched. In germline, CDR1 is LNHDA, CDR2 SQIVND (reference sequence). The length of the CDR3 is 17 residues. The chain's CDR3 is CASSIALGQGNTDTQYF. The CDR3 region has the DNA TGTGCCAGTAGTATAGCGCTCGGACAGGGGAACACAGATACGCAGTATTTT. Drawing the rest from reference TRBV19 and TRBJ2-3, the complete variable domain is DGGITQSPKYLFRKEGQNVTLSCEQNLNHDAMYWYRQDPGQGLRLIYYSQIVNDFQKGDIAEGYSVSREKKESFPLTVTSAQKNPTAFYLCASSIALGQGNTDTQYFGPGTRLTVL.

The chain combines TRBV4-1 with TRBJ2-1, with 8 bases that match TRBD1. V lost 4 bases, J lost 8 bases, and 4 bases stayed unmatched. Germline lookup yields CDR1 MGHRA and CDR2 YSYEKL. CDR3 length equals 13 residues. CDR3 protein: CASSPQGADEQFF. For the CDR3, the DNA is TGCGCCAGCAGCCCTCAGGGGGCCGATGAGCAGTTCTTC.

The rearrangement joins TRBV10-3 to TRBJ2-3; D perhaps matches TRBD2 (5 bases). Trimming took off 2 bases at V and 0 bases at J, with 9 bases between the two ends. The germline V gene encodes CDR1 ENHRY and CDR2 SYGVKD. The CDR3 runs to 15 residues. The CDR3 spells CAISEDYDSTDTQYF. In nucleotides, the CDR3 is TGTGCCATCAGTGAGGACTACGACAGCACAGATACGCAGTATTTT.

The chain joins TRBV18 to TRBJ2-1, with 10 bases identical to TRBD1. CDR1 is KGHSH and CDR2 is LQKENI in the germline V gene. The CDR3 is 14 amino acids. Trimming removed 4 bases from V and 7 bases from J; junction bases left unmatched: 4. This CDR3 is CASSRDRGLNEQFF. In DNA, the CDR3 is TGTGCCAGCTCACGAGACAGGGGGCTGAATGAGCAGTTCTTC.

The CDR3 sequence: CASSVSYSTDTQYF. CDR3 coding DNA: TGTGCCAGCAGCGTAAGCTATTCCACAGATACGCAGTATTTT. The chain is built from TRBV9 and TRBJ2-3; D is undetermined. CDR1 is SGDLS, CDR2 YYNGEE, per germline. CDR3 length equals 14 residues. Trimming pared 1 base from V and 2 bases from J, leaving 8 bases between.

The V gene is TRBV9, the J gene TRBJ2-3; 11 nucleotides line up with TRBD2. The junction had 13 bases not matched to a gene; V was cut back by 4 bases and J by 0 bases. The CDR3 has 19 residues. Germline CDR1 reads SGDLS; CDR2 reads YYNGEE. CDR3 nucleotide sequence: TGTGCCAGCAGCAGGCGTAGCGGGGGGGCGATGGGTAGCACAGATACGCAGTATTTT. It specifies CASSRRSGGAMGSTDTQYF.

V usage is TRBV7-3 and J usage is TRBJ1-5; 11 bases align to TRBD1. Germline V gene sequence: CDR1 SGHTA, CDR2 FQGTGA. This CDR3 region has 16 residues. Unmatched junction bases numbered 6, after V lost 1 base and J lost 7 bases. CDR3 nucleotides: TGTGCCAGCAGCTTAATGATGGGACAGGGGGAACAGCCCCAGCATTTT. Translation gives CASSLMMGQGEQPQHF.

The chain is built from TRBV15 and TRBJ1-6; 10 nucleotides agree with TRBD1. Per the germline V gene, CDR1 is LNHNV and CDR2 is YYDKDF (reference sequence). Unmatched junction bases numbered 2, after V lost 10 bases and J lost 5 bases. This CDR3 has 13 amino acids. This CDR3 is CASGQGDNSPLHF. The DNA for the CDR3 is TGTGCCAGCGGACAGGGGGATAATTCACCCCTCCACTTT.

V usage is TRBV5-1 and J usage is TRBJ2-7; 8 positions agree with TRBD1. The CDR3 spans 16 residues. After removal of 0 bases from V and 4 bases from J, the junction contained 9 bases not matched to a gene. The V gene's germline CDR1 is SGHRS and CDR2 YFSETQ. The CDR3 sequence is CASSLGIGTGGYEQYF. In nucleotides, the CDR3 is TGCGCCAGCAGCTTGGGCATAGGGACAGGAGGGTACGAGCAGTACTTC.

This clone occurred a few times. The gene calls are TRBV5-4 and TRBJ2-5; no definite D call. The germline CDR1 and CDR2 sequences are SGHNT and YYREEE (reference sequence). CDR3 length equals 13 residues. V was cut by 0 bases and J by 7 bases, with 10 bases left in between. In DNA, the CDR3 is TGTGCCAGCAGCTTGGGCCAGGTTGGGACCCAGTACTTC. Residues: CASSLGQVGTQYF.

The V gene is TRBV6-5, the J gene TRBJ1-1; no clear D. This CDR3 comprises 14 residues. The germline V gene encodes CDR1 MNHEY and CDR2 SVGAGI. The ends were cut back, 6 bases at V and 3 bases at J, with 14 bases in the middle. CDR3 bases: TGTGCCAGCAGCCGGGATTCACCACACACTGAAGCTTTCTTT. Translation gives CASSRDSPHTEAFF.

The chain joins TRBV6-6 to TRBJ1-2, with D perhaps TRBD1 (5 bases). Trimming took off 2 bases at V and 4 bases at J, with 14 bases between the two ends. The length of the CDR3 is 15 residues. Germline-derived CDR1 and CDR2 are MNHNY and SVGAGI (reference sequence). The DNA for the CDR3 is TGTGCCAGCAGTTACGGGGCAGGAAGCTCCTATGGCTACACCTTC. Its translation: CASSYGAGSSYGYTF.

The genes are TRBV11-2 and TRBJ2-1; 9 bases match TRBD2. CDR1 and CDR2 (germline): SGHAT, FQNNGV. The CDR3 contains 17 residues. V lost 0 bases, J lost 7 bases, and 10 bases stayed unmatched. The CDR3 DNA reads TGTGCCAGCAGCTTAGATCCGGCGGGAGGGGCTGCAAATGAGCAGTTCTTC. Its translation is CASSLDPAGGAANEQFF.

This sequence joins TRBV14 and TRBJ2-5, with a tentative D call TRBD1 (5 bases). The V gene lost 2 bases and the J gene lost 5 bases, with 15 bases spanning the gap. There are 15 residues in the CDR3. Germline V gives CDR1 SGHDN, CDR2 FVKESK. The CDR3 sequence is CASSQKGSGIETQYF. The CDR3 nucleotides are TGTGCCAGCAGCCAAAAAGGCTCAGGGATTGAGACCCAGTACTTC.

This chain links TRBV19 with TRBJ1-2, with D uncertain. This CDR3 spans 14 amino acids. V lost 0 bases, J lost 8 bases, and 13 bases lay in between. The germline V gene encodes CDR1 LNHDA and CDR2 SQIVND (reference sequence). The CDR3 nucleotides are TGTGCCAGTAGTATAGATCGTATATCTTTCGGCTACACCTTC. Protein sequence: CASSIDRISFGYTF.

CDR3 nucleotides: TGTGCCAGTAGCCCCCTAGCGACCCATTCCTACGAGCAGTACTTC. Residues: CASSPLATHSYEQYF. J is TRBJ2-7 and V is TRBV19; weak D call: TRBD2 (6 bases). V was cut by 6 bases and J by 1 base, with 16 bases left in between. Looked up from germline, CDR1 is LNHDA and CDR2 is SQIVND (reference sequence). CDR3 size: 15 residues.

This rearrangement joins TRBV19 to TRBJ2-4; 8 positions agree with TRBD1. The V segment lost 5 bases and the J segment 8 bases; nucleotides outside the gene matches: 11. CDR1 and CDR2 from the germline V gene are LNHDA and SQIVND (reference sequence). There are 15 residues in the CDR3. This CDR3 is CASSVNRGVSDIQYF. The DNA of the CDR3 is TGTGCCAGTAGTGTCAACAGGGGGGTCTCGGACATTCAGTACTTC.

The chain joins TRBV19 to TRBJ2-7; D may be TRBD1 (7 bases). The CDR3 covers 15 residues. Trimming left V 9 bases short and J 3 bases short, with 21 bases between. CDR1 and CDR2 (germline): LNHDA, SQIVND (reference sequence). DNA for the CDR3: TGTGCCAGACACGGGAGTTGGGCAGGGGGCTACGAGCAGTACTTC. Its translation is CARHGSWAGGYEQYF.

On this clone: This sample includes further DNA sequences coding for the same CDR3. V and J are TRBV6-5 and TRBJ2-1; 12 bases align to TRBD2. Germline loops: CDR1 MNHEY, CDR2 SVGAGI. The J segment lost 3 bases and the V segment lost 6 bases, leaving 3 bases of the junction unmatched. The CDR3 is made up of 15 amino acids. CDR3 in amino acids: CASRLTSGSYNEQFF. Written as DNA, the CDR3 is TGTGCCAGCAGGTTGACTAGCGGGAGCTACAATGAGCAGTTCTTC.

This chain joins TRBV27 and TRBJ2-7; TRBD1 matches 11 bases. The CDR3 totals 15 residues. With 2 bases clipped from V and 6 bases from J, the junction kept 6 bases outside the gene matches. Germline-derived CDR1 and CDR2 are MNHEY and SMNVEV (reference sequence). Written as DNA, the CDR3 is TGTGCCAGCAGTTTAACAAGGACAGGGGGCAGCGAGCAGTACTTC. This gives the protein CASSLTRTGGSEQYF.

The chain has TRBV7-9 and TRBJ1-3; 7 bases map to TRBD1. Germline V gives CDR1 SEHNR, CDR2 FQNEAQ (reference sequence). Losses at the gene ends were 5 bases for V and 0 bases for J; bases not matched to a gene: 4. The CDR3 sequence is 15 residues long. In nucleotides, the CDR3 is TGTGCCAGCAGCGTCGGGACAGTCTCTGGAAACACCATATATTTT. Protein product: CASSVGTVSGNTIYF.

The chain uses TRBV19 and TRBJ2-7; TRBD2 matches at 7 bases. CDR3 size: 13 residues. Germline V gene sequence: CDR1 LNHDA, CDR2 SQIVND (reference sequence). V was pared by 8 bases and J by 3 bases, with 7 bases of the junction left unmatched. In nucleotides, the CDR3 is TGTGCCAGTTCTAGCGGCGGAGGCTACGAGCAGTACTTC. Its protein is CASSSGGGYEQYF.

The rearrangement links TRBV5-4 to TRBJ1-2; D call uncertain. Germline assignment: CDR1 SGHNT and CDR2 YYREEE (reference sequence). This CDR3 has 14 residues. V lost 1 base and J 8 bases, leaving 15 bases between the germline ends. Written as DNA, the CDR3 is TGTGCCAGCAGCTTGCAGATCTCATTATCGGGCTACACCTTC. It encodes CASSLQISLSGYTF.

The gene calls are TRBV7-3 and TRBJ2-7, with a tentative D call TRBD2 (6 bases). This CDR3 is built from 13 residues. Germline V gene sequence: CDR1 SGHTA, CDR2 FQGTGA. V lost 3 bases and J lost 5, with 11 bases in between. The DNA of the CDR3 is TGTGCCAGCAGCTTTGGCTGGGGGGACGAGCAGTACTTC. This translates into CASSFGWGDEQYF.